This passage covers 7 T cell receptor beta chains from one sample sequenced in a study of shared clonotypes between healthy human individuals. The repertoire was sequenced with immunoSEQ multiplex PCR; TCRdb's copy has only in-frame clones and lacks some. The sample comprises about 1.1 million clones, approximately 77% of which are singletons, and 0.89% rests with the top ten. What was sequenced was memory CD4+ T cells from PBMCs. Subset noted: CD45RA-negative fraction. All receptors derive from a man younger than 35 in good health. Some clones in this sample may be carry-over from other donors' samples.

The chain recombines TRBV9 with TRBJ2-1, with TRBD2 matching over 7 bases. The germline CDR1 and CDR2 sequences are SGDLS and YYNGEE. The CDR3 runs to 16 residues. Losses at the gene ends were 0 bases for V and 4 bases for J; bases not matched to a gene: 7. CDR3 loop: CASSVEPSGPYNEQFF. DNA of the CDR3: TGTGCCAGCAGCGTAGAACCTAGCGGACCGTACAATGAGCAGTTCTTC.

This clone was counted only a few times. The chain is built from TRBV27 and TRBJ2-3; D is possibly TRBD2 (6 bases). CDR3 length equals 16 residues. The germline V and J ends were trimmed by 7 bases and 2 bases, with 19 bases remaining between them. Germline assignment: CDR1 MNHEY and CDR2 SMNVEV (reference sequence). DNA for the CDR3: TGTGCCAGCACCAAACTTAGCGGTTTCCCCACAGATACGCAGTATTTT. The encoded protein is CASTKLSGFPTDTQYF.

The chain links TRBV28 to TRBJ1-5, with D possibly matching TRBD1 (6 bases). The CDR3 consists of 17 residues. V lost 7 bases to trimming and J lost 5 bases, with 24 bases between them. From germline, CDR1 is MDHEN and CDR2 SYDVKM. CDR3 sequence (DNA): TGTGCCAGCACCCCAAACCGGGGGCGGCTAGGGTATCAGCCCCAGCATTTT. Translated, it gives CASTPNRGRLGYQPQHF.

The chain uses TRBV5-4 and TRBJ2-7; weak D call: TRBD2 (6 bases). Germline CDR1 SGHNT, CDR2 YYREEE (reference sequence). This CDR3 is 14 amino acids long. The V gene lost 5 bases and the J gene lost 7 bases, with 19 bases spanning the gap. The CDR3 sequence is CASSFGELAEEQYF. In DNA form, the CDR3 reads TGTGCCAGCAGTTTTGGGGAATTAGCGGAGGAGCAGTACTTC.

This clone is a singleton in its sample. V gene TRBV9 combines with J gene TRBJ2-7; a possible D gene is TRBD1 (6 bases). CDR1 SGDLS and CDR2 YYNGEE come from the germline V gene. The ends were cut back, 0 bases at V and 0 bases at J, with 10 bases in the middle. This CDR3 is 15 amino acids long. The CDR3 DNA follows: TGTGCCAGCAGCGTAGGGGGGACACACTCCTACGAGCAGTACTTC. Its protein product is CASSVGGTHSYEQYF.

The chain is built from TRBV28 and TRBJ2-5, with 8 bases lining up with TRBD1. In germline, CDR1 is MDHEN, CDR2 SYDVKM. With 2 bases clipped from V and 2 bases from J, the junction kept 13 bases outside the gene matches. The CDR3 is made up of 18 amino acids. The CDR3 coding sequence is TGTGCCAGCAGTTTACTTGGAGCAGTAAACAGGGGGCAAGAGACCCAGTACTTC. The encoded protein is CASSLLGAVNRGQETQYF.

This chain links TRBV5-6 with TRBJ1-1; 8 nucleotides align to TRBD1. In germline, CDR1 is SGHDT, CDR2 YYEEEE. Trimming removed 4 bases from V and 6 bases from J; junction bases left unmatched: 14. This CDR3 contains 16 residues. The CDR3 bases are TGTGCCAGCAGCCCGAGGACAGGGAGGGGGAAGGCTGAAGCTTTCTTT. Protein sequence: CASSPRTGRGKAEAFF.